A single sample gave rise to the 4 T cell receptor beta chains below, sequenced in a study of CD8 T cells in ankylosing spondylitis. One entry per CDR3 protein, called by TCRdb with MiXCR from the 5' RACE reads. The table has about 540,000 distinct CDR3 sequences, about 13% seen once. General study points: Seemingly characteristic of ankylosing spondylitis blood was a TCR beta motif consisting of roughly 8 highly homologous variants.

These receptors are not linked to any known antigen. Material for sequencing was blood, either unsorted or a sorted T cell fraction (not recorded which). The receptor source for this set is a male donor with ankylosing spondylitis.

This clonotype was recorded a few times. The chain couples TRBV5-1 to TRBJ2-3; D unresolved. The CDR3 is made up of 14 amino acids. Germline CDR1 and CDR2: SGHRS and YFSETQ. The ends were cut back, 4 bases at V and 1 base at J, with 10 bases in the middle. CDR3 DNA: TGCGCCAGCAGCCCGTTGACCGGCACAGATACGCAGTATTTT. Protein sequence: CASSPLTGTDTQYF.

The table lists this clonotype with a few counts. The rearrangement links TRBV10-3 to TRBJ1-3; D remains ambiguous. Germline loops: CDR1 ENHRY, CDR2 SYGVKD. There are 11 residues in the CDR3. Trimming left V 10 bases short and J 4 bases short, with 8 bases between. This CDR3 is CATSTGNTIYF. CDR3 bases: TGTGCCACGTCAACAGGAAACACCATATATTTT.

V is TRBV10-2 and J is TRBJ2-1; the D gene could be TRBD1 or TRBD2 (5 bases each). This CDR3 has 14 amino acids. Trimming cost V 3 bases and J 9 bases, with 15 bases left between them. CDR1 and CDR2 (germline): WSHSY, SAAADI. For the CDR3, the DNA is TGCGCCAGCAGTGACGGGACGGTGGTCGGTGAGCAGTTCTTC. Amino acids: CASSDGTVVGEQFF.

There are a few counts of this clonotype. V and J are TRBV24-1 and TRBJ2-1; 12 nucleotides line up with TRBD2. V lost 5 bases and J lost 9; bases outside the gene matches: 7. The germline V gene encodes CDR1 KGHDR and CDR2 SFDVKD. The CDR3 length is 15 residues. CDR3 region: CATSGTSGKRGEQFF. The CDR3 bases are TGTGCCACCAGTGGGACTAGCGGGAAACGGGGTGAGCAGTTCTTC.